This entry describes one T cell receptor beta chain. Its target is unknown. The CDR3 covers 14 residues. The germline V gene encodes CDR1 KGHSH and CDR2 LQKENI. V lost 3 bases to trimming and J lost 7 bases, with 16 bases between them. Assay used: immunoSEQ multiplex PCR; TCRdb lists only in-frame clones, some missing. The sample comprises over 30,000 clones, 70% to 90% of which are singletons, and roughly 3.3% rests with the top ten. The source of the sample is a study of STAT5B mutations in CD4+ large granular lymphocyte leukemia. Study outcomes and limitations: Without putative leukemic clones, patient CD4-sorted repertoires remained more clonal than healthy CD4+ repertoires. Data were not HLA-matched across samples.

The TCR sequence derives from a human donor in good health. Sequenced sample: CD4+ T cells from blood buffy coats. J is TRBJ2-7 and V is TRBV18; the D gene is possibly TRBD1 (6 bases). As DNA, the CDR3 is TGTGCCAGCTCACCGGACAGTCGGTCGGGGGAGCAGTACTTC. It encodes CASSPDSRSGEQYF.